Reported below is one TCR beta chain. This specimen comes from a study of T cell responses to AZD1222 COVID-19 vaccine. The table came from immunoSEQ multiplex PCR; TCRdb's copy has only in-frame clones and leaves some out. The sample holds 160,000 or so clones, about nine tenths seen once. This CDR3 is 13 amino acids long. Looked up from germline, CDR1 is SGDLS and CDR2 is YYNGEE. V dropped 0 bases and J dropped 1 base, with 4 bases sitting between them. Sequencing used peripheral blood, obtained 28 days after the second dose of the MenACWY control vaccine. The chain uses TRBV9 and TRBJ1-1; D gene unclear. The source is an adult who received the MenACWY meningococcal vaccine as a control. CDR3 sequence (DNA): TGTGCCAGCAGCGTAGACGCGAACACTGAAGCTTTCTTT. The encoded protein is CASSVDANTEAFF.